This entry features one T cell receptor beta chain sequence. Its antigen is undetermined. This sample is drawn from a study of T cell responses to AZD1222 COVID-19 vaccine. Only in-frame clones appear in the TCRdb table, and some are missing; sequencing was by immunoSEQ multiplex PCR. Of about 170,000 clones listed, roughly 93% are singletons. Study results and limitations: White British people made up most donors, females outnumbered males, and clonal diversity was possibly underestimated.

The origin of this receptor is an adult in good health. The source material was peripheral blood, sampled on day 0 of AZD1222 vaccination.

The CDR3 here is CAIRGAGGDTQYF. The CDR3 nucleotides read TGTGCCATCCGGGGGGCGGGGGGCGATACGCAGTATTTT. The genes are TRBV10-3 and TRBJ2-3, with 8 bases identical to TRBD2. J gave up 6 bases and V 8 bases, and 7 bases lay outside the gene matches. CDR1 and CDR2 (germline): ENHRY, SYGVKD. This CDR3 comprises 13 residues.